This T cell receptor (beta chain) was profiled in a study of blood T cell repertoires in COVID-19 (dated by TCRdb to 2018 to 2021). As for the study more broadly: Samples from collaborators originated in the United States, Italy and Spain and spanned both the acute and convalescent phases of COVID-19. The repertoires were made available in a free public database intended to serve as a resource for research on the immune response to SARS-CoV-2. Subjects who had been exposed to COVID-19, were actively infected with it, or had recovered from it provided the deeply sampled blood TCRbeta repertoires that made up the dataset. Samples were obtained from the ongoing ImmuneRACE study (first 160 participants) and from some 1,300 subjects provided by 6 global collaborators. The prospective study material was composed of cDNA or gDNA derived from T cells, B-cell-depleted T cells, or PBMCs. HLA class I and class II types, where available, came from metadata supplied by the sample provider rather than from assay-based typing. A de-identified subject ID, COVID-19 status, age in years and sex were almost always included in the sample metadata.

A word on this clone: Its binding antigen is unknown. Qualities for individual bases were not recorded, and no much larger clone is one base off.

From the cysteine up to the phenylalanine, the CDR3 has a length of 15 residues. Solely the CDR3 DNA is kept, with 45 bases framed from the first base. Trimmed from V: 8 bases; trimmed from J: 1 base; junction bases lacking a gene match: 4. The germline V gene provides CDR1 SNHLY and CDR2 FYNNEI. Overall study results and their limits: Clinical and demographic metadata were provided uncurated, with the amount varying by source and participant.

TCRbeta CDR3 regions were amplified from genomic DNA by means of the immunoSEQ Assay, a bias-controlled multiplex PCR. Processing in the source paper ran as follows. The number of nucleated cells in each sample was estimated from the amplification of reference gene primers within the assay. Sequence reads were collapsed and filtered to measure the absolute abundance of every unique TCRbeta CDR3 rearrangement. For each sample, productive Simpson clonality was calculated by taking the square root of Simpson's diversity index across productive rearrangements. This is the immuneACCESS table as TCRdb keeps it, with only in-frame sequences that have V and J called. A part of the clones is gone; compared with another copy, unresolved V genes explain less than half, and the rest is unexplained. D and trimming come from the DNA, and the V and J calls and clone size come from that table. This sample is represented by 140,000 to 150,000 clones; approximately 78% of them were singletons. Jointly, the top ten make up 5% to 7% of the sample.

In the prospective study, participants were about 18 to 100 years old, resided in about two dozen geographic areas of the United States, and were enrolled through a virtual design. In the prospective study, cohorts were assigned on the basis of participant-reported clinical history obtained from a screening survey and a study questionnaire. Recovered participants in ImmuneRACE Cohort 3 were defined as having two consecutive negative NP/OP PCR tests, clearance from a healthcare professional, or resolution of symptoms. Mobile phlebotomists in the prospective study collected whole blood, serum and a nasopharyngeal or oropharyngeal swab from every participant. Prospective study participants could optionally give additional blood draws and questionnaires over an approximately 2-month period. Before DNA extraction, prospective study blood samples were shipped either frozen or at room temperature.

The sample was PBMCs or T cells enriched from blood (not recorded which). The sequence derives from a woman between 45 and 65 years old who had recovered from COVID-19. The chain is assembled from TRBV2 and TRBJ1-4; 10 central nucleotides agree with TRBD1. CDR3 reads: CASRDRGVTNEKLFF. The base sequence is TGTGCCAGCCGGGACAGGGGCGTAACTAATGAAAAACTGTTTTTT.